This T cell receptor (beta chain) was sequenced in a study of blood T cell repertoires in COVID-19. Some clones are missing from TCRdb's copy, which holds only in-frame ones; the method was immunoSEQ multiplex PCR. This table holds over 250,000 clones, about 70% found once. V dropped 6 bases and J dropped 7; count of bases not matched to a gene: 7. The CDR3 is 15 residues long. From germline, CDR1 is MNHEY and CDR2 SVGAGI. This receptor was taken from a woman of 80 years or more with acute or convalescent COVID-19. The V gene is TRBV6-5, the J gene TRBJ1-6; 9 bases line up with TRBD1. The sequenced material came from peripheral blood. The CDR3 reads CASSPGQGPNSPLHF. Written as DNA, the CDR3 is TGTGCCAGCAGCCCGGGACAGGGTCCCAATTCACCCCTCCACTTT.